The clone carrying this T cell receptor (beta chain) was found a few times. The antigen remains undetermined. Per germline, CDR1 MRHNA and CDR2 SNTAGT. This CDR3 comprises 14 residues. V lost 2 bases and J 1 base, leaving 7 bases between the germline ends. These data originate in a study of blood T cells in healthy people across ages. Overall study: Using template switching, researchers captured about one barcoded beta molecule for each two T cells.

Findings and limits, study-wide: Diversity of TCR beta per million T cells declined in a roughly linear way with age. Long-lived donors carried more naive CD4+ cells and greater diversity than aged donors.

The authors ran a second PCR of about 6 to 11 cycles using a sample-barcoded 5' primer and a J-beta primer mix. Each CDR3 protein gets one entry after TCRdb re-called the 5' RACE reads with MiXCR. The top ten hold about 10% of the sample, which has some 890,000 distinct CDR3 sequences, 25% to 30% seen once. The people who gave samples were healthy Caucasians from Russia, aged about 6 to 95. This same sample was also part of a study on T cells of mothers and their children.

V and J are TRBV6-4 and TRBJ2-3; D is tentatively TRBD1 or TRBD2 (5 bases each). This TCR derives from a woman aged 40 to 50 in good health. Sequenced input: blood. The CDR3 region has the DNA TGTGCCAGCAGTGACAGAGGGGGCACAGATACGCAGTATTTT. Translating it yields CASSDRGGTDTQYF.